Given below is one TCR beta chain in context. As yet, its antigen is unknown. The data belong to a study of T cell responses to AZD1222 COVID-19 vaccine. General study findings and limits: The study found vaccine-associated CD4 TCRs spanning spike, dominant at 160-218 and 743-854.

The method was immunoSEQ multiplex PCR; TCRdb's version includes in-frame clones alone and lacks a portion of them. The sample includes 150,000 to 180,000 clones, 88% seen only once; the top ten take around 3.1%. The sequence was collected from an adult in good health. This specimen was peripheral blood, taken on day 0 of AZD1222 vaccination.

This chain's CDR3 is CASSEWDGSSYNEQFF. The DNA of the CDR3 is TGTGCCAGCAGTGAATGGGACGGAAGCTCCTACAATGAGCAGTTCTTC. V usage is TRBV6-1 and J usage is TRBJ2-1; the D call may be TRBD1 or TRBD2 (5 bases each). This CDR3 contains 16 residues. Germline CDR1 and CDR2: MNHNS and SASEGT. V lost 2 bases to trimming and J lost 0 bases, with 11 bases between them.